The 8 T cell receptor beta chains in this list originate from one sample, sequenced in a study of Ad26.COV2.S vaccination and SARS-CoV-2 variants. The treatment here: around 19 received Ad26.COV2.S at low or high dose, single or two shots; several received placebo; per-sample allocation not given. On day 63 after the first injection, vaccine and placebo recipients gave samples. Clones were sequenced by immunoSEQ multiplex PCR, and TCRdb holds only the in-frame ones, with some missing. The sample carries 350,000 to 450,000 clones, approximately 89% recorded once. This material consisted of peripheral blood, taken in a trial of Ad26.COV2.S vaccine versus placebo. Receptors originate from a person between 18 and 65 years old who received the Ad26.COV2.S COVID-19 vaccine or a placebo.

The chain joins TRBV16 to TRBJ2-1, with 9 bases that match TRBD1. This CDR3 spans 17 amino acids. Germline V gene data show CDR1 as KGHSY and CDR2 as FQNENV. The V and J ends lost 4 bases and 2 bases, in that order; junction bases with no gene match: 9. CDR3 sequence (DNA): TGTGCCAGCAGCCGCTCACAGGGGGCAGCGGCCTACAATGAGCAGTTCTTC. It is translated as CASSRSQGAAAYNEQFF.

This clone was detected a few times. V is TRBV27 and J is TRBJ2-7; weak D call: TRBD2 (6 bases). Germline V gene data show CDR1 as MNHEY and CDR2 as SMNVEV (reference sequence). The CDR3 is made up of 14 amino acids. The germline V and J ends were trimmed by 6 bases and 4 bases, with 16 bases remaining between them. CDR3 sequence: CASSKQEGAYEQYF. DNA for the CDR3: TGTGCCAGCAGCAAGCAGGAGGGAGCTTACGAGCAGTACTTC.

The V call is TRBV9, the J call TRBJ2-7; TRBD2 might be the D (5 bases). Germline values: CDR1 SGDLS, CDR2 YYNGEE. V lost 3 bases to trimming and J lost 6 bases, with 13 bases between them. The CDR3 length is 13 residues. The CDR3 sequence: CASSASGTGEQYF. In DNA, the CDR3 is TGTGCCAGCAGCGCCAGCGGAACTGGCGAGCAGTACTTC. The variable domain in full, with the rest retrieved from reference TRBV9 and TRBJ2-7, is DSGVTQTPKHLITATGQRVTLRCSPRSGDLSVYWYQQSLDQGLQFLIQYYNGEERAKGNILERFSAQQFPDLHSELNLSSLELGDSALYFCASSASGTGEQYFGPGTRLTVT.

The rearrangement joins TRBV12-3 or TRBV12-4 to TRBJ2-5; D is possibly TRBD1 (6 bases). The V end was cut by 7 bases, the J end by 5 bases, with 14 bases between. This CDR3 contains 13 residues. The CDR3 nucleotides read TGTGCCAGCATACCGGACAGTGGGGAGACCCAGTACTTC. Translating it yields CASIPDSGETQYF.

Only one count was recorded for this clone. The chain carries TRBV4-3 and TRBJ2-7, with 8 bases that match TRBD1. Looked up from germline, CDR1 is LGHNA and CDR2 is YSLEER. The J segment lost 6 bases and the V segment lost 4 bases, leaving 11 bases of the junction unmatched. This CDR3 comprises 15 residues. CDR3 in DNA: TGCGCCAGCAGCCGGGCCGGGACAGGTATATCCGAGCAGTACTTC. This encodes CASSRAGTGISEQYF.

As for this clone: Other DNA sequences in this specimen translate into the identical CDR3. CDR3 residues: CASSVVPGQGYGYTF. DNA for the CDR3: TGTGCCAGCAGCGTAGTCCCCGGACAGGGGTATGGCTACACCTTC. This rearrangement joins TRBV9 to TRBJ1-2; 9 bases are a match to TRBD1. J was trimmed by 5 bases and V by 0 bases; bases with no gene match: 5. This CDR3 has 15 amino acids. The V gene's germline CDR1 is SGDLS and CDR2 YYNGEE.

This clone was counted once. J is TRBJ1-1 and V is TRBV7-8; D is unclear. Trimming cost V 1 base and J 7 bases, with 10 bases left between them. This CDR3 is built from 13 residues. In germline, CDR1 is SGHVS, CDR2 FQNEAQ. The CDR3 nucleotides are TGTGCCAGCAGCTTAGGTCGGGGAAATGAAGCTTTCTTT. This gives the protein CASSLGRGNEAFF.

The CDR3, as DNA: TGCGCCAGCAGCCAAGAAGCGGGACAGGGGGTTTTGAGCTCCTACGAGCAGTACTTC. Protein product: CASSQEAGQGVLSSYEQYF. The genes are TRBV4-1 and TRBJ2-7, with TRBD1 identical over 11 bases. CDR1 and CDR2 from the germline V gene are MGHRA and YSYEKL. The CDR3 extends over 19 amino acids. After removal of 0 bases from V and 0 bases from J, the junction contained 10 bases not matched to a gene.